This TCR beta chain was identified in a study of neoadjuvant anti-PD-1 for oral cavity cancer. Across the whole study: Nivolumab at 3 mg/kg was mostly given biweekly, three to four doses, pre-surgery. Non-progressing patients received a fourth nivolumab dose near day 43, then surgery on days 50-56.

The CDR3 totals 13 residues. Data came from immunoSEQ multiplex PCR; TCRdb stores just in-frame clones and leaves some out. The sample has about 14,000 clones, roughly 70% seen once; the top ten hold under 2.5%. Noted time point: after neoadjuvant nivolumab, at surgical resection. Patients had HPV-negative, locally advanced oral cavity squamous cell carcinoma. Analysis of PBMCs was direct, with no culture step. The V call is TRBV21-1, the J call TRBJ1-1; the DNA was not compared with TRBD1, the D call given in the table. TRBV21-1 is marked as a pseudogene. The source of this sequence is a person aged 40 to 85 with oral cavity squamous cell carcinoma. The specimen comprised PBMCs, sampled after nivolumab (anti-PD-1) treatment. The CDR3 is CATVQSYNTEAFF. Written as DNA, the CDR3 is TGTGCCACCGTCCAGTCGTACAACACTGAAGCTTTCTTT.